This entry lists 26 T cell receptor beta chains sequenced from one sample in a study of PD-L1 blockade in urothelial cancer. TCRdb's copy holds only in-frame clones and misses some; the assay was immunoSEQ multiplex PCR. The sample has approximately 90,000 clones; almost 90% are singletons. Time point noted: pretreatment peripheral blood. The sequenced sample was PBMCs, obtained around atezolizumab (anti-PD-L1) treatment. These receptors all come from a man aged 55-75 years with urothelial cancer.

The chain links TRBV30 to TRBJ2-7; 9 nucleotides line up with TRBD1. The CDR3 has 15 amino acids. Germline V gene lookup returns CDR1 GTSNPN and CDR2 SVGIG (reference sequence). Germline trimming cut 2 bases from V and 3 bases from J; bases unmatched to any gene: 8. In DNA form, the CDR3 reads TGTGCCTGGAGTTACGACCCGGGACAGGGCTACGAGCAGTACTTC. The encoded protein is CAWSYDPGQGYEQYF.

The chain links TRBV29-1 to TRBJ2-3; TRBD1 is a possible D gene (6 bases). This CDR3 is 13 amino acids long. The germline V gene encodes CDR1 SQVTM and CDR2 ANQGSEA. V was clipped by 1 base and J by 3 bases, with 8 bases between them. In nucleotides, the CDR3 is TGCAGCGTTGAAGTACAGGGAACAGATACGCAGTATTTT. This sequence encodes CSVEVQGTDTQYF.

This chain connects TRBV25-1 to TRBJ2-3; tentatively, D is TRBD2 (6 bases). The CDR3 totals 14 residues. From germline, CDR1 is MGHDK and CDR2 SYGVNS. The V and J ends lost 3 bases and 2 bases respectively, with 9 bases between them. This CDR3 is CASSDAGPTDTQYF. CDR3 nucleotides: TGTGCCAGCAGTGACGCGGGGCCCACAGATACGCAGTATTTT.

The rearrangement links TRBV6-1 to TRBJ2-1, with 7 bases aligning to TRBD2. The V gene end was trimmed by 2 bases and the J gene end by 6 bases; junction bases not matched to a gene: 4. Per the germline V gene, CDR1 is MNHNS and CDR2 is SASEGT. The length of the CDR3 is 14 residues. CDR3 in amino acids: CASSELRGSNEQFF. DNA for the CDR3: TGTGCCAGCAGTGAACTACGCGGGAGCAATGAGCAGTTCTTC.

CDR3 sequence reads: CASRKQGLGNQPQHF. In nucleotides, the CDR3 is TGTGCCAGCAGGAAACAGGGGTTGGGCAATCAGCCCCAGCATTTT. V is TRBV6-5 and J is TRBJ1-5; 7 bases match TRBD1. After removal of 6 bases from V and 2 bases from J, the junction contained 7 bases not matched to a gene. Germline V gives CDR1 MNHEY, CDR2 SVGAGI. The CDR3 totals 15 residues.

This clone has just one count. This sequence joins TRBV27 and TRBJ2-3; TRBD2 matches 13 bases. CDR3 length equals 16 residues. V shed 2 bases and J 7 bases; nucleotides not matched to a gene: 6. The germline V gene has CDR1 MNHEY and CDR2 SMNVEV (reference sequence). DNA of the CDR3: TGTGCCAGCAGTTTAAGACTAGCGGGAGGCCAGAATACGCAGTATTTT. It encodes CASSLRLAGGQNTQYF.

The CDR3 DNA follows: TGTGCCAGCTTCCCGGCCCGTGGACAGGGAGGAGGCGAGCAGTACTTC. Amino acid sequence: CASFPARGQGGGEQYF. V gene TRBV28 combines with J gene TRBJ2-7; 8 positions match TRBD1. V shed 8 bases and J 6 bases; nucleotides not matched to a gene: 18. The CDR3 is 16 amino acids. The germline gives CDR1 MDHEN, CDR2 SYDVKM.

V gene TRBV7-2 combines with J gene TRBJ2-2, with TRBD1 as a possible D gene (6 bases). Trimming shortened V by 10 bases and J by 1 base, and 16 bases separated the two germline ends. In germline, CDR1 is SGHTA, CDR2 FQGNSA. This CDR3 has 15 amino acids. CDR3 protein: CAILTGTRNTGELFF. The CDR3 DNA sequence: TGTGCCATCCTAACCGGGACAAGGAACACCGGGGAGCTGTTTTTT.

The chain links TRBV5-4 to TRBJ2-7, with a possible D match to TRBD1 (5 bases). CDR3 length: 14 amino acids. V lost 4 bases and J 3 bases, leaving 14 bases between the germline ends. Per the germline V gene, CDR1 is SGHNT and CDR2 is YYREEE (reference sequence). CDR3 sequence reads: CASSPFVDSYEQYF. Written as DNA, the CDR3 is TGTGCCAGCAGCCCGTTCGTCGACAGCTACGAGCAGTACTTC.

This chain joins TRBV4-3 and TRBJ1-3, with 9 bases matching TRBD1. Germline values: CDR1 LGHNA, CDR2 YSLEER. V was pared by 3 bases and J by 2 bases, with 5 bases of the junction left unmatched. The CDR3 extends over 16 amino acids. CDR3 sequence: CASSHGQGIAGNTIYF. CDR3 DNA sequence: TGCGCCAGCAGCCACGGACAGGGGATAGCTGGAAACACCATATATTTT.

The chain recombines TRBV5-5 with TRBJ2-7; perhaps TRBD1 as D (6 bases). The germline V and J ends were trimmed by 4 bases and 2 bases, with 10 bases remaining between them. CDR1 is SGHKS and CDR2 is YYEKEE in the germline V gene (reference sequence). The CDR3 runs to 13 residues. In DNA, the CDR3 is TGTGCCAGCAGCCGGGACACAGCCTACGAGCAGTACTTC. Its protein product is CASSRDTAYEQYF.

V and J are TRBV9 and TRBJ2-3; D is unresolved. Trimming cost V 3 bases and J 5 bases, with 7 bases left between them. Germline loops: CDR1 SGDLS, CDR2 YYNGEE. The CDR3 covers 12 residues. CDR3 amino acids: CASSDNLDTQYF. CDR3 DNA: TGTGCCAGCAGCGATAACTTAGATACGCAGTATTTT. Looking up the rest from reference TRBV9 and TRBJ2-3 gives the full variable domain: DSGVTQTPKHLITATGQRVTLRCSPRSGDLSVYWYQQSLDQGLQFLIQYYNGEERAKGNILERFSAQQFPDLHSELNLSSLELGDSALYFCASSDNLDTQYFGPGTRLTVL.

As regards this clone: At one boundary the junction diverges from the germline segment, which might be a read error. Distinct nucleotide sequences in the sample also encode this CDR3. The rearrangement uses TRBV5-6 and TRBJ2-7, with 11 bases fitting TRBD2. The CDR3 sequence is 15 residues long. CDR1 is SGHDT, CDR2 YYEEEE, per germline. This CDR3 is CASSWGLAAWYEQYF. The DNA of the CDR3 is TGCGCCAGCAGCTGGGGACTAGCGGCGTGGTACGAGCAGTACTTC.

The chain couples TRBV28 to TRBJ2-1, with 8 nucleotides matching TRBD2. V shed 1 base, J shed 10 bases, and the junction held 3 bases outside the gene matches. The length of the CDR3 is 13 residues. The germline gives CDR1 MDHEN, CDR2 SYDVKM. The CDR3 bases are TGTGCCAGCAGTTTATTCGCGGGGGGCGAGCAGTTCTTC. As protein: CASSLFAGGEQFF.

This chain joins TRBV19 and TRBJ1-3, with D unresolved. The germline V and J ends were trimmed by 6 bases and 0 bases, with 12 bases remaining between them. The CDR3 consists of 15 residues. Germline V gene sequence: CDR1 LNHDA, CDR2 SQIVND (reference sequence). The CDR3 DNA follows: TGTGCCAGTAGGCGGACTGGAAGCTCTGGAAACACCATATATTTT. This translates into CASRRTGSSGNTIYF.

V and J are TRBV6-5 and TRBJ1-4, with TRBD1 as a possible D gene (6 bases). The V end was cut by 6 bases, the J end by 1 base, with 9 bases between. This CDR3 is 14 amino acids long. The germline V gene has CDR1 MNHEY and CDR2 SVGAGI. DNA of the CDR3: TGTGCCAGCAGGTCACAGGGAACTAATGAAAAACTGTTTTTT. Its translation is CASRSQGTNEKLFF.

A single count supports this clone. V gene TRBV19 combines with J gene TRBJ1-2; TRBD1 is a possible D gene (5 bases). V lost 5 bases to trimming and J lost 4 bases, with 11 bases between them. CDR1 is LNHDA and CDR2 is SQIVND in the germline V gene (reference sequence). This CDR3 contains 13 residues. The CDR3 sequence: CASSPPQGYGYTF. The CDR3 bases are TGTGCCAGTAGTCCGCCCCAGGGCTATGGCTACACCTTC.

This chain links TRBV7-6 with TRBJ2-2, with 7 bases fitting TRBD1. Germline CDR1 and CDR2: SGHVS and FNYEAQ. The length of the CDR3 is 15 residues. V lost 5 bases, J lost 1 base, and 4 bases stayed unmatched. CDR3 bases: TGTGCCAGCAGCCACAGGGGCGTGAACACCGGGGAGCTGTTTTTT. It specifies CASSHRGVNTGELFF.

The chain recombines TRBV28 with TRBJ1-3; TRBD1 matches at 8 bases. The J segment lost 7 bases and the V segment lost 5 bases, leaving 10 bases of the junction unmatched. The CDR3 is made up of 15 amino acids. Germline loops: CDR1 MDHEN, CDR2 SYDVKM. The CDR3 coding sequence is TGTGCCAGCAGTCCCCCCCACGGGACAGGTAACACCATATATTTT. Amino acids: CASSPPHGTGNTIYF. Filled out from reference TRBV28 and TRBJ1-3, the complete variable domain reads DVKVTQSSRYLVKRTGEKVFLECVQDMDHENMFWYRQDPGLGLRLIYFSYDVKMKEKGDIPEGYSVSREKKERFSLILESASTNQTSMYLCASSPPHGTGNTIYFGEGSWLTVV.

This clone occurred once. This chain connects TRBV5-6 to TRBJ1-2; TRBD1 matches at 10 bases. Germline V gene data show CDR1 as SGHDT and CDR2 as YYEEEE. This CDR3 is 13 amino acids long. The J segment lost 8 bases and the V segment lost 4 bases, leaving 5 bases of the junction unmatched. The CDR3 region has the DNA TGTGCCAGCAGCCCCGACAGGGGGCAAGGCTACACCTTC. As protein: CASSPDRGQGYTF.

The chain employs TRBV27 and TRBJ2-1; 8 bases map to TRBD2. This CDR3 spans 13 amino acids. Germline V gene sequence: CDR1 MNHEY, CDR2 SMNVEV (reference sequence). J gave up 4 bases and V 6 bases, and 2 bases lay outside the gene matches. The CDR3 region is CASRLAGYNEQFF. The CDR3 DNA sequence: TGTGCCAGCAGGTTAGCGGGGTACAATGAGCAGTTCTTC.

Here the CDR3 reads CASSLQTGGGETQYF. CDR3 DNA sequence: TGTGCCAGCAGTTTACAGACGGGAGGCGGGGAGACCCAGTACTTC. The V and J genes are TRBV7-3 and TRBJ2-5, with TRBD2 matching 7 bases. This CDR3 is built from 15 residues. Germline CDR1 and CDR2: SGHTA and FQGTGA. The V segment lost 6 bases and the J segment 5 bases; nucleotides outside the gene matches: 12.

The chain combines TRBV2 with TRBJ2-1; the match to TRBD2 covers 12 bases. Unmatched junction bases numbered 6, after V lost 2 bases and J lost 10 bases. The CDR3 loop spans 15 amino acids. Germline CDR1 reads SNHLY; CDR2 reads FYNNEI. The CDR3 reads CASSESRLAGAEQFF. CDR3 sequence (DNA): TGTGCCAGCAGTGAATCAAGACTAGCGGGGGCCGAGCAGTTCTTC.

The V call is TRBV4-3, the J call TRBJ2-7; tentative D call: TRBD1 (5 bases). CDR1 and CDR2 from the germline V gene are LGHNA and YSLEER. Trimming took off 0 bases at V and 0 bases at J, with 12 bases between the two ends. The CDR3 length is 16 residues. This CDR3 reads CASSQDFTGTSYEQYF. The CDR3 DNA is TGCGCCAGCAGCCAAGATTTTACAGGCACCTCCTACGAGCAGTACTTC.

V usage is TRBV29-1 and J usage is TRBJ2-2; TRBD1 might be the D (6 bases). This CDR3 is 13 amino acids long. CDR1 SQVTM and CDR2 ANQGSEA come from the germline V gene. Trimming took 1 base from V and 7 from J, leaving 10 bases between them. The CDR3 sequence: CSVEGGRDGELFF. The DNA for the CDR3 is TGCAGCGTTGAAGGGGGGCGAGACGGGGAGCTGTTTTTT.

This clone showed up just once. V is TRBV7-9 and J is TRBJ2-3; 10 bases line up with TRBD2. The CDR3 covers 15 residues. Germline trimming cut 6 bases from V and 1 base from J; bases unmatched to any gene: 4. Germline lookup yields CDR1 SEHNR and CDR2 FQNEAQ (reference sequence). This CDR3 reads CASSYSGRGTDTQYF. CDR3 coding DNA: TGTGCCAGCAGTTACAGCGGGAGGGGCACAGATACGCAGTATTTT. Looking up the rest from reference TRBV7-9 and TRBJ2-3 gives the full variable domain: DTGVSQNPRHKITKRGQNVTFRCDPISEHNRLYWYRQTLGQGPEFLTYFQNEAQLEKSRLLSDRFSAERPKGSFSTLEIQRTEQGDSAMYLCASSYSGRGTDTQYFGPGTRLTVL.